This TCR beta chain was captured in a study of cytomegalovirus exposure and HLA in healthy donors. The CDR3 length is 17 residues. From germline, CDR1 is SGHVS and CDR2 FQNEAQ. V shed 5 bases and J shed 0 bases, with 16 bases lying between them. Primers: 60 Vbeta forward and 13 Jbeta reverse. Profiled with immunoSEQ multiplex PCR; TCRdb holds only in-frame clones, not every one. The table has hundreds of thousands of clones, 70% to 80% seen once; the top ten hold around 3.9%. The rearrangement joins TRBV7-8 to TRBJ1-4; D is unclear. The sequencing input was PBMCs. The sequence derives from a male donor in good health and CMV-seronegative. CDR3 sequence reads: CASSRGLALATNEKLFF. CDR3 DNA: TGTGCCAGCAGCCGTGGCTTGGCTCTTGCAACTAATGAAAAACTGTTTTTT.